This T cell receptor beta chain was recorded in a study of blood T cell repertoires in COVID-19. Overall study context: T cells, B-cell-depleted T cells, or PBMCs provided the cDNA or gDNA that served as material.

TCRdb keeps only in-frame clones here, not all; method: immunoSEQ multiplex PCR. The repertoire holds 150,000 or so clones, with around four fifths as singletons. With 6 bases removed from V and 3 bases from J, the gap between germline ends came to 12 bases. CDR1 is KGHSH, CDR2 LQKENI, per germline. The CDR3 is made up of 13 amino acids. Each participant's cohort was designated according to participant-reported clinical history. Participants classified as exposed had met a COVID-19 case within 2 weeks before study entry. The clonotype comes from a man between 65 and 85 years old who had been exposed to COVID-19. The sequencing sample was made of PBMCs or T cells enriched from blood (not recorded which). The chain has TRBV18 and TRBJ2-7; D perhaps matches TRBD2 (6 bases). The CDR3 sequence: CASSLGDFYEQYF. The CDR3 DNA sequence: TGTGCCAGCTCCCTGGGGGACTTCTACGAGCAGTACTTC.